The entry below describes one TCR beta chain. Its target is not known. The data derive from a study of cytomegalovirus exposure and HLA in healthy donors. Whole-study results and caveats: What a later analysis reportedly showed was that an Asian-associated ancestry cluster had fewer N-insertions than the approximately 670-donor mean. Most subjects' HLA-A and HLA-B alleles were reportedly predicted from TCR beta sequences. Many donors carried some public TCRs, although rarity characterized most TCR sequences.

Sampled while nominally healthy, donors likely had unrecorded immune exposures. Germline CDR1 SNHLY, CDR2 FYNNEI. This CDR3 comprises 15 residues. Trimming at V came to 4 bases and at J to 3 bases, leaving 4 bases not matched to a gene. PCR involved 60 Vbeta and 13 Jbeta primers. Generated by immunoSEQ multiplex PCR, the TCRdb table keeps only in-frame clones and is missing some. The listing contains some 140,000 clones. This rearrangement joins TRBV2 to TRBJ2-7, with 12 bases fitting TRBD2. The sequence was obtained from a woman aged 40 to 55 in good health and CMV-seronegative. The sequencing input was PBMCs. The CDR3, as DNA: TGTGCCAGCAGTGTCAGACTAGCGGGGGACTACGAGCAGTACGTC. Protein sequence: CASSVRLAGDYEQYV.